Listed below are T cell receptor beta chains from one sample, sequenced in a study of blood T cell repertoires in COVID-19. Assay: immunoSEQ multiplex PCR; the TCRdb copy retains only in-frame clones and omits some. The profile covers 300,000 to 400,000 clones, with approximately 81% appearing a single time and approximately 1.9% taken by the ten largest. The sequencing input was PBMCs or T cells enriched from blood (not recorded which). The origin of the receptors is a woman in her twenties or thirties who had been exposed to COVID-19. CDR3s leave out the opening cysteine and the closing phenylalanine or tryptophan. Each record gives: J gene, D gene, CDR3 length, V gene, CDR3 protein. D genes are given only for firm matches.

TRBJ2-3,NA,13,TRBV10-2,ASSATGWVGDTQY
TRBJ2-7,NA,10,TRBV27,ASSGPRYEQY
TRBJ2-5,TRBD2,13,TRBV10-3,ATNSQRGGQETQY
TRBJ2-1,TRBD2,11,TRBV2,AEGLAAYNEQF
TRBJ2-7,NA,13,TRBV28,ASSPRQVLFYEQY
TRBJ1-5,TRBD1,13,TRBV19,ASSIGQGPNQPQH
TRBJ2-1,TRBD2,16,TRBV7-9,ASSSTLLLAGKNNEQF
TRBJ2-1,TRBD2,13,TRBV28,ASRLGLAGYNEQF
TRBJ1-2,TRBD1,11,TRBV24-1,AIEGTGDYGYT
TRBJ1-1,TRBD1,10,TRBV30,AWDDRGTEAF
TRBJ2-3,NA,14,TRBV28,ASSSPRDITTDTQY
TRBJ2-7,NA,11,TRBV18,ASSPGTSWEQY
TRBJ2-1,TRBD2,15,TRBV24-1,ATSGLAGGGSGNEQF
TRBJ2-3,NA,18,TRBV21-1,ASSNPSLPLTEFFTDTQY
TRBJ1-5,NA,12,TRBV9,ASSVGGGDQPQH
TRBJ1-2,NA,12,TRBV2,ASSAQGGLNGYT
TRBJ2-1,NA,12,TRBV25-1,ASSELEDLGEQF
TRBJ2-3,TRBD2,15,TRBV3-1/TRBV3-2,ASSLISTSGARDTQY
TRBJ1-4,TRBD1,15,TRBV30,AWSAGTGGGLGEKLF
TRBJ1-5,NA,15,TRBV18,ASSPIDSANSNQPQH
TRBJ1-6,NA,12,TRBV5-1,ASSVGQLNSPLH
TRBJ1-3,NA,14,TRBV20-1,SASSGFVSSGNTIY
TRBJ1-1,NA,11,TRBV3-1/TRBV3-2,ASSRSKNTEAF